Listed here is a single TCR beta chain. Its target is not known. The record originates from a study of post-analysis software for immune sequencing data. Losses at the gene ends were 6 bases for V and 2 bases for J; bases not matched to a gene: 8. The CDR3 totals 14 residues. Germline V gene lookup returns CDR1 SQVTM and CDR2 ANQGSEA. Study findings and constraints: TRBV segments more frequent in patients than in controls numbered a few and included TRBV5-6, TRBV5-1 and TRBV20-1.

Every TCR beta cDNA library bore unique molecular identifiers. From the PCR reads, TCRdb called clonotypes with MiXCR, one entry per CDR3 protein. This table has roughly 650,000 distinct CDR3 sequences, around 60% appearing once. Sequences were obtained from blood. The receptor was derived from a girl aged 2 to 9 with multiple sclerosis. The V call is TRBV29-1, the J call TRBJ2-3; TRBD1 matches 7 bases. CDR3 in amino acids: CSVARGSVTDTQYF. Written as DNA, the CDR3 is TGCAGCGTCGCCAGGGGGAGCGTCACAGATACGCAGTATTTT.